Included here is one T cell receptor (beta chain) sequence, with context. Its antigen is still unknown. Germline lookup yields CDR1 GTSNPN and CDR2 SVGIG (reference sequence). V trimming: 5 bases; J trimming: 6 bases; junction bases outside the gene matches: 6. This CDR3 has 12 amino acids. The record originates from a study of cytomegalovirus exposure and HLA in healthy donors. Study results and limitations: It emerged from a later analysis that several of the most significant clusters appeared to be linked to common viral pathogens. In a later analysis, DRB1 alleles had the most associated TCRs; HLA-C alleles the fewest. It was reported that the classifier diagnosed cytomegalovirus status with high specificity and sensitivity in both the original and validation cohorts. Indistinguishability led to the exclusion of some V segments, TRBV6-2 and TRBV6-3 included.

The PCR contained 60 Vbeta and 13 Jbeta primers. Sequencing was performed with immunoSEQ multiplex PCR; in TCRdb, only in-frame clones are kept and a portion is missing. Of about 140,000 clones detected, about 80% appear once; the ten largest clones hold under 5.5%. This chain connects TRBV30 to TRBJ2-7, with 8 nucleotides matching TRBD1. The sample consisted of PBMCs. This TCR derives from a man aged 25-45 years in good health. The CDR3 is CAWATGETEQYF. The CDR3 coding sequence is TGTGCCTGGGCGACAGGGGAGACCGAGCAGTACTTC.